This T cell receptor (beta chain) was documented in a study of T cell repertoires in cytomegalovirus infection. Study observations and caveats: In two of eight donors, the top clonotype was HLA-C-restricted CMV-specific.

Trimming took 5 bases from V and 5 from J, leaving 9 bases between them. This CDR3 has 12 amino acids. Germline assignment: CDR1 MDHEN and CDR2 SYDVKM. TCRdb analysed the reads with MiXCR anew, one entry per CDR3 protein. The profile shows around 530,000 distinct CDR3 sequences, more than 25% of them singletons. In regard to this clonotype: What it recognizes is unknown.

Sequencing input: PBMCs. The V call is TRBV28, the J call TRBJ2-5; D is ambiguous. The TCR originated in a human donor in good health (CMV status not recorded). Some clones in this sample may be carry-over from other donors' samples. The CDR3 DNA reads TGTGCCAGCAGTATGGGGTACGAGACCCAGTACTTC. This translates into CASSMGYETQYF.